This TCR beta chain was identified in a study of shared clonotypes between healthy human individuals (dated by TCRdb to 2018 to 2021). Study-level background: The cohort included a few men and two women between 18 and 49 years of age. For each donor, CD4 naive and CD4 memory were each given three plates, CD8 naive was given two plates, and CD8 memory was given one plate. The study deeply sequenced blood TCR repertoires of about 5 healthy adults to estimate repertoire size and the extent of clonotype sharing between individuals. Libraries were prepared and TCR repertoires were sequenced by different laboratories using diverse techniques, in order to increase sequencing depth and limit assay-specific biases. Between about 0.94 and 8.9 billion PBMCs per donor were obtained by leukapheresis. Findings and caveats that apply to the study as a whole: The genetic and exposure-history diversity represented was limited by the small number of donors. Pairwise subsampling led to the expectation that sequencing depth would affect the degree of clonotype sharing among donors. Even with the large sequencing depth, rarefaction of the sorted-subset datasets indicated that sequencing was incomplete. Across four donors, approximately 4.6% of naive CD4, 3% to 3.5% of naive CD8, 2.3% of memory CD4, and around 0.4% of memory CD8 clonotypes were shared. Larger estimated clonotype richness was generally found for naive subsets than for memory subsets. Clonotypes shared by all four sorted-subset donors showed higher generation probabilities than non-shared clonotypes. Sampling was restricted to blood, and TCR repertoires in tissues likely differ from the TCR repertoires found in blood.

TCR CDR3 regions were amplified from genomic DNA by multiplex PCR using the deep immunoSEQ assay. Genomic DNA extracted from each cell subset was distributed evenly over all wells of several immunoSEQ 96-well plates, and each plate served as one replicate. Each replicate PCR for sorted subsets received approximately 200 ng genomic DNA, equal to roughly 30,000 T cell genomes. Purified libraries were quantified with a Qubit 3.0 fluorometer, sized on a Bioanalyzer 2100, and re-quantified with the KAPA Library Quantification kit. Every immunoSEQ 96-well plate was sequenced on a separate single-read 150-cycle Illumina NextSeq 550 flow cell. In the source study's methods: The immunoSEQ output contained only junctional sequences without quality scores, so filtering could not match that applied to full-length reads. Sequences were annotated with PyIR, a Python wrapper for IgBLAST v1.9, and V/J genes and CDR3 were assigned using IMGT germline references. Reads were filtered out if the reads had weak V/J assignments (E-value above 1e-6), no CDR3, stop codons, out-of-frame junctions, or ambiguous translated residues. V3J clonotypes were defined as sequences sharing an identical inferred V gene, J gene, and CDR3 amino acid sequence. The percentage overlap between two repertoires was calculated by dividing the number of shared unique clonotypes by the size of the smaller repertoire. RTK rarefaction, the Chao1 estimator, and Recon v2.1 estimates of unobserved clonotypes were used to assess repertoire richness. Generation probabilities were computed with OLGA for all TCRbeta clonotypes obtained by the gDNA method from several donors. TCRdb took over this immuneACCESS table, retaining in-frame rearrangements with V and J assigned. Such tables are incomplete; in checked studies, under half of the missing clones stem from an unresolved V gene, and the remainder is unexplained. V and J calls and clone size are as listed in that table; D and trimming were resolved from the DNA. The sample table shows roughly 2.5 million clones, and roughly 92% are seen once. Over 0.12% of the sample goes to the ten largest clones.

CDR1 and CDR2 are drawn from the germline V gene: SGHDN, FVKESK. The CDR3 goes from the cysteine to the phenylalanine over 13 residues. Of all the DNA, just the CDR3 is kept, 39 bases in frame from base 1. Trimming removed 2 bases from V and 0 bases from J, leaving 5 bases between the germline ends. Donors were healthy HIV-negative adults with no recently reported acute infections or vaccinations. All donors were Caucasian adults living in Nashville, Tennessee, USA. Magnetic negative selection was used to enrich CD4+ T cells, after which naive cells were positively selected on CD45RA and the negative fraction became the memory subset. Blood was obtained by leukapheresis, after which PBMCs were separated by Ficoll-Histopaque density gradient centrifugation and cryopreserved in liquid nitrogen vapor phase. Analytical flow cytometry was used to check the purity and quantity of each magnetically sorted T cell population. Genomic DNA was isolated from each sorted fraction and quantified by UV absorbance on a Nanodrop 2000c.

About this clone: The antigen it binds to is not known. Nothing much larger sits one base from this clone, and base qualities are not available.

This clonotype was obtained from a man aged 18 to 30 in good health. Sequencing was performed on naive CD4+ T cells sorted from blood. The cell subset or site label, as the study defines it: CD45RA+ positively selected. The V gene is TRBV14 and the J gene is TRBJ2-7, with no confident D gene call. The nucleotides are TGTGCCAGCAGCCAACACGCCTCCTACGAGCAGTACTTC. Its protein reads: CASSQHASYEQYF.